Listed below are T cell receptor beta chains from one sample, sequenced in a study of blood T cell repertoires in COVID-19. This table comes from immunoSEQ multiplex PCR, and its TCRdb copy is limited to in-frame clones, with some not included. Counted here are around 240,000 clones, 80% to 90% occurring once; the ten biggest clones make up 1.5% to 2%. Sequencing was performed on PBMCs or T cells enriched from blood (not recorded which). Source of these receptors: a woman between 45 and 60 years old who had recovered from COVID-19. CDR3s include the opening cysteine and the closing phenylalanine or tryptophan. The D gene is left open where the match is weak. Not every row has a clone size; where given, it reads once, few, many or a size class.

TRBJ1-2	-	TRBV7-9	TRBD1	TGTGCCAGCAGCCTGGCTTGGAGACAGGGTGTCAAAGAGGGCTACACCTTC	CASSLAWRQGVKEGYTF
TRBJ1-2	-	TRBV3-1/TRBV3-2	TRBD1	TGTGCCAGCAGTCCCAGGGGGTCGGATGGCTACACCTTC	CASSPRGSDGYTF
TRBJ2-2	-	TRBV9	-	TGTGCCAGCAGCATTCAACAGGGCCCGGGGGAGCTGTTTTTT	CASSIQQGPGELFF
TRBJ2-7	once	TRBV5-1	-	TGCGCCAGCAGCTTTGGGGGGAGTAATGACGAGCAGTACTTC	CASSFGGSNDEQYF
TRBJ2-2	-	TRBV11-2	-	TGTGCCAGCAATCTGGGAGTCGTTGGAGACACCGGGGAGCTGTTTTTT	CASNLGVVGDTGELFF
TRBJ1-1	few	TRBV19	-	TGTGCCAGCCTAGGGGGTACTGAAGCTTTCTTT	CASLGGTEAFF
TRBJ2-5	-	TRBV7-6	-	TGTGCCAGCAGCTTTTCGCTAGGGACACAAGAGACCCAGTACTTC	CASSFSLGTQETQYF
TRBJ1-2	-	TRBV20-1	TRBD1	TGCAGTGCCTCAGGGGGCTATGGCTACACCTTC	CSASGGYGYTF
TRBJ1-1	-	TRBV29-1	-	TGCAGCGTTGAAGAATGGCGGGGAACTGAAGCTTTCTTT	CSVEEWRGTEAFF
TRBJ2-7	-	TRBV3-1/TRBV3-2	-	TGTGCCAGCAGCCAAGTAAACGAGCAGTACTTC	CASSQVNEQYF
TRBJ1-6	-	TRBV28	TRBD1	TGTGCCAGCAGTTCAATTTTTGGACAGGGGGCGGATAATTCACCCCTCCACTTT	CASSSIFGQGADNSPLHF
TRBJ1-2	-	TRBV28	-	TGTGCCAGCACCCCTGGAACAGGGACCTATGGCTACACCTTC	CASTPGTGTYGYTF
TRBJ2-1	-	TRBV9	TRBD1	TGTGCCAGCAGCGCATGGACAGGGAGCAATGAGCAGTTCTTC	CASSAWTGSNEQFF
TRBJ1-1	-	TRBV29-1	-	TGCAGCGTTGAAGAGGACAGTCGAGGGAGCACTGAAGCTTTCTTT	CSVEEDSRGSTEAFF